This TCR beta chain was recorded in a study of CXCR3-negative and CXCR3-positive naive CD8 T cells. The authors made the TRB cDNA libraries by 5' RACE using UMI labels. Using the 5' RACE reads, TCRdb records one entry per CDR3 protein without DNA. Its listing shows about 40,000 distinct CDR3 sequences. Input material: memory CD8+ T cells from blood. The sequence was obtained from a human donor in good health. Some clones in this sample may be carry-over from other donors' samples.

The chain's CDR3 is CASSLPGTDTQYF. V is TRBV7-6 and J is TRBJ2-3; TCRdb's assignment of TRBD1 cannot be checked, as there is no DNA. The CDR3 extends over 13 amino acids. CDR1 is SGHVS, CDR2 FNYEAQ, per germline.